These T cell receptor beta chains were read from a single sample in a study of blood T cell repertoires in COVID-19. Assay: immunoSEQ multiplex PCR; the TCRdb copy retains only in-frame clones and omits some. The sample comprises tens of thousands of clones, 85% of which are singletons, and 38% rests with the top ten. Sequencing input: peripheral blood. These receptors originate from a man older than 75 with acute or convalescent COVID-19. CDR3s include the opening cysteine and the closing phenylalanine or tryptophan. The D gene is left open where the match is weak. Part of the rows lack a size; the others show once, few, many or a class for expanded clones.

abundance,v_gene,len,j_gene,d_gene,CDR3nt,CDR3aa
.,TRBV5-8,14,TRBJ1-2,TRBD1,TGTGCCAGCAGCGGAACAGGGGGAGCCTATGGCTACACCTTC,CASSGTGGAYGYTF
.,TRBV11-1,13,TRBJ1-1,.,TGTGCCAGCAGCCTAACAGGGTTGACTGAAGCTTTCTTT,CASSLTGLTEAFF
once,TRBV10-3,16,TRBJ2-3,TRBD2,TGTGCCATCAGTGAGGAGGCTAGCGGGTTGAAGGATACGCAGTATTTT,CAISEEASGLKDTQYF
.,TRBV6-5,16,TRBJ1-6,.,TGTGCCAGCAGTTTCGACTCGGGGGTTCAAAATTCACCCCTCCACTTT,CASSFDSGVQNSPLHF
.,TRBV30,13,TRBJ2-1,.,TGTGCCTGGAGTACTCCACCGGGGAATGAGCAGTTCTTC,CAWSTPPGNEQFF
.,TRBV6-1,16,TRBJ1-1,.,TGTGCCAGCAGTGAACCGCCGGGACTTCGTGGTACTGAAGCTTTCTTT,CASSEPPGLRGTEAFF
.,TRBV24-1,15,TRBJ2-7,TRBD2,TGTGCCACCAGTGGGGGACTAGCGGGCAACTACGAGCAGTACTTC,CATSGGLAGNYEQYF
.,TRBV15,16,TRBJ1-3,TRBD1,TGTGCCACCAGCAGACCCGACAGGGTCCCTGGAAACACCATATATTTT,CATSRPDRVPGNTIYF
.,TRBV5-5,16,TRBJ1-1,TRBD1,TGTGCCAGCAGCTTGGGGGACAGGGGGCTGGACACTGAAGCTTTCTTT,CASSLGDRGLDTEAFF
.,TRBV27,15,TRBJ1-3,.,TGTGCCAGCAGTCGCGGCGGCAACTCTGGAAACACCATATATTTT,CASSRGGNSGNTIYF
.,TRBV29-1,12,TRBJ2-5,TRBD1,TGCAGCGGGACAGGGGGACAAGAGACCCAGTACTTC,CSGTGGQETQYF
.,TRBV25-1,17,TRBJ2-2,TRBD1,TGTGCCAGCAGTGGGGACAGAACCTACGCGAACACCGGGGAGCTGTTTTTT,CASSGDRTYANTGELFF
.,TRBV28,12,TRBJ2-7,TRBD1,TGTGCCACCGCTCAGGGGGCCTACGAGCAGTACTTC,CATAQGAYEQYF
.,TRBV19,13,TRBJ1-4,.,TGTGCCAGTAGTTATGGGGGGATCGAAAAACTGTTTTTT,CASSYGGIEKLFF
.,TRBV28,13,TRBJ1-5,.,TGTGCCAGCAGTTTAAGGAGGGATCAGCCCCAGCATTTT,CASSLRRDQPQHF
.,TRBV6-5,14,TRBJ2-2,TRBD1,TGTGCCAGCAGTTGGGACAGAGCGGCCGGGGAGCTGTTTTTT,CASSWDRAAGELFF
.,TRBV6-6,14,TRBJ2-7,.,TGTGCCAGCAGCCTGGGGGCGGGAGTGCACGAGCAGTACTTC,CASSLGAGVHEQYF
.,TRBV30,15,TRBJ2-3,.,TGTGCCTGGAGTGCGGCTAGCGGGGGACAGGGGGCGCAGTATTTT,CAWSAASGGQGAQYF
once,TRBV7-2,13,TRBJ1-2,TRBD1,TGTGCCAGCAGCTTGGACAGGGCCCGCGGCTACACCTTC,CASSLDRARGYTF
.,TRBV11-2,13,TRBJ1-1,.,TGTGCCAGCAGCTCGACAGGGAACACTGAAGCTTTCTTT,CASSSTGNTEAFF
.,TRBV5-6,13,TRBJ1-2,.,TGTGCCAGCAGCTTGGGCAGGAACTATGGCTACACCTTC,CASSLGRNYGYTF
once,TRBV27,15,TRBJ1-5,.,TGTGCCAGCAGTTTGTGGGAGGGACGCAATCAGCCCCAGCATTTT,CASSLWEGRNQPQHF
once,TRBV4-1,16,TRBJ2-7,TRBD2,TGCGCCAGCAGCCAGGGACTAGCGGGAGTTTTCGACGAGCAGTACTTC,CASSQGLAGVFDEQYF
.,TRBV7-3,12,TRBJ2-1,.,TGTGCCAGCAGCTTAAGACCGGGTGAGCAGTTCTTC,CASSLRPGEQFF
.,TRBV7-2,15,TRBJ2-3,TRBD1,TGTGCCAGCAGCTTAGCGCTGTCAACAGGGGGAACGCAGTATTTT,CASSLALSTGGTQYF
.,TRBV6-2/TRBV6-3,17,TRBJ1-6,.,TGTGCCAGCAGCCGTAGACAGATTACCTCGCCGGGCTCACCCCTCCACTTT,CASSRRQITSPGSPLHF
.,TRBV9,18,TRBJ2-3,TRBD2,TGTGCCAGCAGCGTAGGACTAGCGGGAGGGAAAATCACAGATACGCAGTATTTT,CASSVGLAGGKITDTQYF
.,TRBV6-4,17,TRBJ2-6,.,TGTGCCAGCAGTGACCGACAGCGTATCTCTGGGGCCAACGTCCTGACTTTC,CASSDRQRISGANVLTF
few,TRBV7-2,14,TRBJ1-1,.,TGTGCCAGCAGCTTAGAACAGGAAAACACTGAAGCTTTCTTT,CASSLEQENTEAFF
once,TRBV3-1/TRBV3-2,16,TRBJ2-1,TRBD1,TGTGCCAGCAGCCGCACGGACAGGGGGCGAGTCGATGAGCAGTTCTTC,CASSRTDRGRVDEQFF
.,TRBV28,15,TRBJ2-4,TRBD1,TGTGCCAGCAGAGCACAGGGGTCGGCCAAAAACATTCAGTACTTC,CASRAQGSAKNIQYF
.,TRBV30,17,TRBJ2-2,TRBD2,TGTGCCTGGAGTCCCCTAGGACTAGCGGGAGCGGACGGGGAGCTGTTTTTT,CAWSPLGLAGADGELFF
.,TRBV2,16,TRBJ1-6,TRBD1,TGTGCCAGCAGTATCACCAGGGGGTCCTATAATTCACCCCTCCACTTT,CASSITRGSYNSPLHF
.,TRBV7-6,15,TRBJ2-3,TRBD2,TGTGCCAGCAGCAGGACTAGCGGGTTCACAGATACGCAGTATTTT,CASSRTSGFTDTQYF
few,TRBV6-5,13,TRBJ1-4,.,TGTGCCAGCAGTTATTGGCCGCCCGAGGAACTGTTTTTT,CASSYWPPEELFF
.,TRBV15,15,TRBJ2-5,TRBD2,TGTGCCACCAGCAGAGTAGCGGGACTAGGGGAGACCCAGTACTTC,CATSRVAGLGETQYF
.,TRBV7-9,13,TRBJ1-6,.,TGTGCCAGCAGCTTACAGGGTCGGTCACCCCTCCACTTT,CASSLQGRSPLHF
.,TRBV6-1,16,TRBJ2-7,.,TGTGCCAGCAGTGATGTTGCTAGCGCGGACGGCTACGAGCAGTACTTC,CASSDVASADGYEQYF